Here is one T cell receptor beta chain with its context. This specimen belongs to a study of cytomegalovirus exposure and HLA in healthy donors. CDR3 length: 15 amino acids. In germline, CDR1 is SGHAT, CDR2 FQNNGV. J lost 6 bases, V lost 2 bases, and 7 bases had no gene match. Both 60 Vbeta primers and 13 Jbeta primers went into the PCR. Generated by immunoSEQ multiplex PCR, the TCRdb table keeps only in-frame clones and is missing some. Here the sample spans roughly 160,000 clones, approximately 83% being singletons. This receptor was obtained from a man aged 18 to 29 in good health and CMV-seropositive. The rearrangement links TRBV11-2 to TRBJ1-2, with 9 nucleotides matching TRBD1. Material: PBMCs. The CDR3 nucleotides are TGTGCCAGCAGCTTAAGTCCCGGGACAGGGAATGGCTACACCTTC. This translates into CASSLSPGTGNGYTF.